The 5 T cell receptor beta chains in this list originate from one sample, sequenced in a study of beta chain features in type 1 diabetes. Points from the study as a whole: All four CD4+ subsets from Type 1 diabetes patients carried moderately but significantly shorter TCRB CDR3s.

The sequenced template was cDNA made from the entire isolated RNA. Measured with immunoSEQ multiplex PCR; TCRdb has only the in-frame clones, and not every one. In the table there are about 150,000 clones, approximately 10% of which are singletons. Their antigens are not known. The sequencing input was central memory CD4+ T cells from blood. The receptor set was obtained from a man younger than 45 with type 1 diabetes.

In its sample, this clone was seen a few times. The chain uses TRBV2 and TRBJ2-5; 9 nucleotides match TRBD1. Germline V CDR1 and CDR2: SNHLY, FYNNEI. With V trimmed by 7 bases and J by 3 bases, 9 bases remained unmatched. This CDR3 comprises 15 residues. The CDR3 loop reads CASIPNRGREETQYF. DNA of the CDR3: TGTGCCAGCATCCCCAACAGGGGGCGGGAAGAGACCCAGTACTTC.

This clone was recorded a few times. The CDR3: CASSSQINNQPQHF. The CDR3 nucleotides read TGTGCCAGTAGTAGTCAAATCAACAATCAGCCCCAGCATTTT. The chain links TRBV19 to TRBJ1-5; D not certain. The CDR3 consists of 14 residues. The germline V gene has CDR1 LNHDA and CDR2 SQIVND (reference sequence). Trimming pared 4 bases from V and 3 bases from J, leaving 10 bases between.

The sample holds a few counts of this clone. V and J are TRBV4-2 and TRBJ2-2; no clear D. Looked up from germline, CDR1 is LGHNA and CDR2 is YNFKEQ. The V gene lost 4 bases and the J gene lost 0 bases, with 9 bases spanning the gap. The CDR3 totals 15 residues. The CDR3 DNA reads TGTGCCAGCAGCCCCCAAATCACGAACACCGGGGAGCTGTTTTTT. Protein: CASSPQITNTGELFF.

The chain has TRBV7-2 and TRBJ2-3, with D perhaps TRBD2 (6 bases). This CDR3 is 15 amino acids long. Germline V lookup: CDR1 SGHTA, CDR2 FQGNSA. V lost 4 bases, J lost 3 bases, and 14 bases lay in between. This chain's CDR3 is CASSSLDGRTDTQYF. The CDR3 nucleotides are TGTGCCAGCAGCTCGCTAGACGGGAGAACAGATACGCAGTATTTT.

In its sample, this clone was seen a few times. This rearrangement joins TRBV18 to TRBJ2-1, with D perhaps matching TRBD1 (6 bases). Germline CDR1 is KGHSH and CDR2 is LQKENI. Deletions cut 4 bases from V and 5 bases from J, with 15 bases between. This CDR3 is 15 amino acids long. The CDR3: CASSLWTEDNNEQFF. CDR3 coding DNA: TGTGCCAGCTCACTATGGACAGAAGATAACAATGAGCAGTTCTTC.